This is a list of T cell receptor beta chains from one sample in a study of radiotherapy plus CTLA-4 blockade in lung cancer. TCRdb keeps only in-frame clones here, not all; method: immunoSEQ multiplex PCR. The table lists tens of thousands of clones, around 83% of them singletons. This specimen consisted of peripheral blood, obtained from a patient treated with radiotherapy plus ipilimumab. These receptors were collected from a human donor with non-small cell lung cancer who had stable disease on radiotherapy plus ipilimumab. The CDR3 runs from the conserved cysteine through the conserved F or W. Each record gives: CDR3 DNA, CDR3 protein, clone size, V gene, J gene, D gene. A D gene is named only where the DNA matches it firmly. Only part of the rows carry a size: once, few, many, or a class if the clone is expanded.

CDR3nt: TGTGCCTGGACTCCGGCCGTGGGCGAGCAGTACTTC; CDR3aa: CAWTPAVGEQYF; abundance: -; v_gene: TRBV30; j_gene: TRBJ2-7; d_gene: -
CDR3nt: TGCAGCGTTGATCCCAGGGGGGGGAACAATGAGCAGTTCTTC; CDR3aa: CSVDPRGGNNEQFF; abundance: -; v_gene: TRBV29-1; j_gene: TRBJ2-1; d_gene: -
CDR3nt: TGTGCCTCAACTAGCGGGGGGTACGAGCAGTACTTC; CDR3aa: CASTSGGYEQYF; abundance: few; v_gene: TRBV30; j_gene: TRBJ2-7; d_gene: TRBD2
CDR3nt: TGTGCCAGCAGTTACGGACAGTATAGGGGTTTAAACACCATATATTTT; CDR3aa: CASSYGQYRGLNTIYF; abundance: -; v_gene: TRBV6-6; j_gene: TRBJ1-3; d_gene: -
CDR3nt: TGTGCCAGCAGTTACGCCCCGGACAGGGGTTCCTACGAGCAGTACTTC; CDR3aa: CASSYAPDRGSYEQYF; abundance: -; v_gene: TRBV6-5; j_gene: TRBJ2-7; d_gene: TRBD1
CDR3nt: TGCGCCAGCAGTGAGTCGGGTTCTAGCACAGATACGCAGTATTTT; CDR3aa: CASSESGSSTDTQYF; abundance: -; v_gene: TRBV10-1; j_gene: TRBJ2-3; d_gene: -
CDR3nt: TGTGCCACCAGCAGAGCTAGGACAGGGGCTAACTATGGCTACACCTTC; CDR3aa: CATSRARTGANYGYTF; abundance: -; v_gene: TRBV15; j_gene: TRBJ1-2; d_gene: TRBD1
CDR3nt: TGCGCCAGCAGCCAAGATCCCGGCCAGGGTGCGTCAGGATATGGCTACACCTTC; CDR3aa: CASSQDPGQGASGYGYTF; abundance: -; v_gene: TRBV4-1; j_gene: TRBJ1-2; d_gene: -
CDR3nt: TGTGCCAGCAGTTTTCCCGGGACACTTGTCTATGGCTACACCTTC; CDR3aa: CASSFPGTLVYGYTF; abundance: -; v_gene: TRBV28; j_gene: TRBJ1-2; d_gene: -
CDR3nt: TGTGCCAGCAGTCCGGGAGGTAGTAATGAAAAACTGTTTTTT; CDR3aa: CASSPGGSNEKLFF; abundance: -; v_gene: TRBV6-5; j_gene: TRBJ1-4; d_gene: -
CDR3nt: TGTGCCAGCAGCTACCCGGAGAGGGGAAACACCGGGGAGCTGTTTTTT; CDR3aa: CASSYPERGNTGELFF; abundance: -; v_gene: TRBV7-9; j_gene: TRBJ2-2; d_gene: -
CDR3nt: TGTGCCAGCAGCTTAAGGCGGAAGGCCTACGAGCAGTACTTC; CDR3aa: CASSLRRKAYEQYF; abundance: once; v_gene: TRBV7-3; j_gene: TRBJ2-7; d_gene: -
CDR3nt: TGTGCCAGCAGCCCTCGACAGGGGACTAATGAAAAACTGTTTTTT; CDR3aa: CASSPRQGTNEKLFF; abundance: few; v_gene: TRBV7-9; j_gene: TRBJ1-4; d_gene: TRBD1
CDR3nt: TGTGCCAGCAGCGAAAGGACAGTATCTGAAGCTTTCTTT; CDR3aa: CASSERTVSEAFF; abundance: -; v_gene: TRBV9; j_gene: TRBJ1-1; d_gene: -
CDR3nt: TGTGCCAGCAGTTTAAACTTGGGCCTCTATGGCTACACCTTC; CDR3aa: CASSLNLGLYGYTF; abundance: -; v_gene: TRBV28; j_gene: TRBJ1-2; d_gene: -
CDR3nt: TGTGCCTGGAGTGAAGGTCCGGTGAACGGAGCCAATCAGCCCCAGCATTTT; CDR3aa: CAWSEGPVNGANQPQHF; abundance: -; v_gene: TRBV30; j_gene: TRBJ1-5; d_gene: -
CDR3nt: TGTGCCAGCAGCTTGGACAGGGGCCATGGCTACACCTTC; CDR3aa: CASSLDRGHGYTF; abundance: once; v_gene: TRBV6-5; j_gene: TRBJ1-2; d_gene: TRBD1
CDR3nt: TGTGCCAGCAGCGTAGGGGACAGTTTGAACACTGAAGCTTTCTTT; CDR3aa: CASSVGDSLNTEAFF; abundance: once; v_gene: TRBV9; j_gene: TRBJ1-1; d_gene: TRBD1
CDR3nt: TGTGCCAGCAGTCCACAGGAGAATTCACCCCTCCACTTT; CDR3aa: CASSPQENSPLHF; abundance: -; v_gene: TRBV2; j_gene: TRBJ1-6; d_gene: -
CDR3nt: TGTGCCATCAGTGAGTCGACGGCAGCTGAAGCTTTCTTT; CDR3aa: CAISESTAAEAFF; abundance: -; v_gene: TRBV10-3; j_gene: TRBJ1-1; d_gene: -
CDR3nt: TGTGCCAGCAGCGCCCCACAGGGGGCGCCTGGAAACACCATATATTTT; CDR3aa: CASSAPQGAPGNTIYF; abundance: -; v_gene: TRBV7-2; j_gene: TRBJ1-3; d_gene: TRBD1
CDR3nt: TGCGCCAGCAGCTTACGGCTGAACGGGGAGCTGTTTTTT; CDR3aa: CASSLRLNGELFF; abundance: -; v_gene: TRBV5-1; j_gene: TRBJ2-2; d_gene: -
CDR3nt: TGTGCCAGCAGCTTAGGAACAGGGGGGTATGGCTACACCTTC; CDR3aa: CASSLGTGGYGYTF; abundance: -; v_gene: TRBV7-6; j_gene: TRBJ1-2; d_gene: TRBD1
CDR3nt: TGTGCCAGCAGTTACACGGACGGCAATCAGCCCCAGCATTTT; CDR3aa: CASSYTDGNQPQHF; abundance: -; v_gene: TRBV6-5; j_gene: TRBJ1-5; d_gene: -
CDR3nt: TGTGCCAGCAGGTTACAGGGGTATTCACCCCTCCACTTT; CDR3aa: CASRLQGYSPLHF; abundance: -; v_gene: TRBV4-2; j_gene: TRBJ1-6; d_gene: TRBD1
CDR3nt: TGTGCCAGCAGCAAAGACGCCAGATACTCTGGAAACACCATATATTTT; CDR3aa: CASSKDARYSGNTIYF; abundance: -; v_gene: TRBV21-1; j_gene: TRBJ1-3; d_gene: -
CDR3nt: TGTGCCAGCAGTGGACCCCAAAAAAGGACAGGGGGTTACAATGAGCAGTTCTTC; CDR3aa: CASSGPQKRTGGYNEQFF; abundance: -; v_gene: TRBV6-1; j_gene: TRBJ2-1; d_gene: TRBD1
CDR3nt: TGTGCCAGCAGCGTAGGCGGGAGTAAGTTGGAGACCCAGTACTTC; CDR3aa: CASSVGGSKLETQYF; abundance: -; v_gene: TRBV9; j_gene: TRBJ2-5; d_gene: TRBD2
CDR3nt: TGTGCCTGGAGTCCAGTACAGGGGGGGGCTTTCTTT; CDR3aa: CAWSPVQGGAFF; abundance: few; v_gene: TRBV30; j_gene: TRBJ1-1; d_gene: TRBD1
CDR3nt: TGTGCCTGGAGTGTACGGGGAGACGAGCAGTACTTC; CDR3aa: CAWSVRGDEQYF; abundance: few; v_gene: TRBV30; j_gene: TRBJ2-7; d_gene: -
CDR3nt: TGTGCCAGCTCATCCGGACAGTACCAAGAGACCCAGTACTTC; CDR3aa: CASSSGQYQETQYF; abundance: -; v_gene: TRBV18; j_gene: TRBJ2-5; d_gene: -